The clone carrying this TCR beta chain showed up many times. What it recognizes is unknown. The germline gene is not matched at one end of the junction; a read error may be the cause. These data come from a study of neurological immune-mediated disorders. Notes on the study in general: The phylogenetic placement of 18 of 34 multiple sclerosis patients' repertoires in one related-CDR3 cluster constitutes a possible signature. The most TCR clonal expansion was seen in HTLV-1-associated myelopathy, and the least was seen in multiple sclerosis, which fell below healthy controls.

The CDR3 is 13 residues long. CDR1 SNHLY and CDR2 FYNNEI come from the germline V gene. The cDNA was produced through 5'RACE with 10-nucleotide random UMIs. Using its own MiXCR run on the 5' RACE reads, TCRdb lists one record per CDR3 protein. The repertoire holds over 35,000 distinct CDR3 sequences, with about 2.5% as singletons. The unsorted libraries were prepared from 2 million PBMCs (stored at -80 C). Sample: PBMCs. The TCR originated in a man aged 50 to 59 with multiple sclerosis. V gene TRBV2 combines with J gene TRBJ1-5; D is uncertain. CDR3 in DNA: TGTGCCAGCAAACAAGACGGGAATCAGCCCCAGAATTTT. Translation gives CASKQDGNQPQNF. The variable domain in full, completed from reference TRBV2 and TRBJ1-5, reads EPEVTQTPSHQVTQMGQEVILRCVPISNHLYFYWYRQILGQKVEFLVSFYNNEISEKSEIFDDQFSVERPDGSNFTLKIRSTKLEDSAMYFCASKQDGNQPQNFGDGTRLSIL.